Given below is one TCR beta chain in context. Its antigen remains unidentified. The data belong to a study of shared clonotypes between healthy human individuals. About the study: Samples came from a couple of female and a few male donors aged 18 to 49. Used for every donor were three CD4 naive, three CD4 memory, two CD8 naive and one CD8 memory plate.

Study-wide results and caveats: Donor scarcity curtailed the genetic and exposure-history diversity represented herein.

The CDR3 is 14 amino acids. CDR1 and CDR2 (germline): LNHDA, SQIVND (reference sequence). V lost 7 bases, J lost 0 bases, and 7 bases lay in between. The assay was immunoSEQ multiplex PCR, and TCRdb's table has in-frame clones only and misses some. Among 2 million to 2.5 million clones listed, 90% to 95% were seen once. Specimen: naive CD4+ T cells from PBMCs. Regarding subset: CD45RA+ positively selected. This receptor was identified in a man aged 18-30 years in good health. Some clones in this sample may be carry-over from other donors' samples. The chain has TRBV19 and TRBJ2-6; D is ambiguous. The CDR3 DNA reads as TGTGCCAGTACGGAGAGCTCTGGGGCCAACGTCCTGACTTTC. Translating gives CASTESSGANVLTF.